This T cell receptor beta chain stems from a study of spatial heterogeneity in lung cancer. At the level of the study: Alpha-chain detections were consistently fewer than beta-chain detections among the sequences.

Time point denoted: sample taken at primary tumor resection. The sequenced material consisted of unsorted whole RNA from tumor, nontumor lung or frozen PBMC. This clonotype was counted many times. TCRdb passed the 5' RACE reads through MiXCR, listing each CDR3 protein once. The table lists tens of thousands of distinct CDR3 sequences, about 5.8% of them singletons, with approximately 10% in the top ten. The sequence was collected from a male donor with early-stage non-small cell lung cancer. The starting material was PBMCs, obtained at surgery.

For the CDR3, the DNA is TGTGCCACCAATCAGGGTTCGAACACTGAAGCTTTCTTT. It yields the protein CATNQGSNTEAFF. This rearrangement joins TRBV24-1 to TRBJ1-1; weak D call: TRBD1 (5 bases). V dropped 8 bases and J dropped 1 base, with 10 bases sitting between them. CDR3 size: 13 residues. The germline CDR1 and CDR2 sequences are KGHDR and SFDVKD.